Listed below are T cell receptor beta chains from one sample, sequenced in a study of PD-1 blockade in classical Hodgkin lymphoma. The data were produced by immunoSEQ multiplex PCR, yet TCRdb's version contains in-frame clones alone and is incomplete. Among 50,000 to 65,000 clones listed, about 92% were seen once. Sequences were derived from peripheral blood mononuclear cells (PBMCs), sampled before the fourth cycle of nivolumab. The receptors were gathered from a human donor with classical Hodgkin lymphoma. Each CDR3 is given with its conserved first and last residue. Each record gives: CDR3 protein, CDR3 DNA, J gene, D gene, V gene, clone size. D genes are given only for firm matches. Clone sizes are given selectively: once, few, many, or a class where the clone is expanded.

cdr3_aa: CASWGGGYGYTF; cdr3_nt: TGTGCCAGTTGGGGGGGCGGGTATGGCTACACCTTC; j_call: TRBJ1-2; d_call: -; v_call: TRBV27; clone_size: -
cdr3_aa: CASRVSDRARDTQYF; cdr3_nt: TGTGCCAGCAGAGTATCCGACAGGGCAAGAGATACGCAGTATTTT; j_call: TRBJ2-3; d_call: TRBD1; v_call: TRBV6-1; clone_size: -
cdr3_aa: CASSSLPGDTQYF; cdr3_nt: TGCGCCAGCAGCTCTCTCCCCGGGGATACGCAGTATTTT; j_call: TRBJ2-3; d_call: -; v_call: TRBV5-1; clone_size: -
cdr3_aa: CASSGRTSGIAHEQFF; cdr3_nt: TGTGCCAGCAGTGGTCGGACTAGCGGGATTGCCCATGAGCAGTTCTTC; j_call: TRBJ2-1; d_call: TRBD2; v_call: TRBV6-1; clone_size: -
cdr3_aa: CASSLDPNYGYTF; cdr3_nt: TGTGCCAGCAGTTTAGATCCTAACTATGGCTACACCTTC; j_call: TRBJ1-2; d_call: -; v_call: TRBV27; clone_size: few
cdr3_aa: CASSLDQGVYYGYTF; cdr3_nt: TGCGCCAGCAGCTTGGACCAGGGGGTTTACTATGGCTACACCTTC; j_call: TRBJ1-2; d_call: TRBD1; v_call: TRBV5-1; clone_size: -
cdr3_aa: CASSQLQGALGEQFF; cdr3_nt: TGTGCCAGCAGCCAGCTACAGGGAGCTCTCGGTGAGCAGTTCTTC; j_call: TRBJ2-1; d_call: -; v_call: TRBV14; clone_size: -
cdr3_aa: CASSHLPLRGETQYF; cdr3_nt: TGCGCCAGCAGCCACCTACCCCTACGAGGGGAGACCCAGTACTTC; j_call: TRBJ2-5; d_call: -; v_call: TRBV4-1; clone_size: -
cdr3_aa: CASSGPGQHQPQHF; cdr3_nt: TGTGCCAGCAGTGGACCGGGACAGCATCAGCCCCAGCATTTT; j_call: TRBJ1-5; d_call: TRBD1; v_call: TRBV6-1; clone_size: few
cdr3_aa: CASSKDPGTEQFF; cdr3_nt: TGTGCCAGCAGCAAAGATCCAGGGACAGAGCAGTTCTTC; j_call: TRBJ2-1; d_call: -; v_call: TRBV21-1; clone_size: -
cdr3_aa: CSVGWEGEKLFF; cdr3_nt: TGCAGCGTCGGATGGGAGGGTGAAAAACTGTTTTTT; j_call: TRBJ1-4; d_call: -; v_call: TRBV29-1; clone_size: -
cdr3_aa: CASSLGRVGSYEQYF; cdr3_nt: TGTGCCAGCAGCTTAGGTCGTGTAGGATCCTACGAGCAGTACTTC; j_call: TRBJ2-7; d_call: -; v_call: TRBV7-9; clone_size: once
cdr3_aa: CASRSGLHYEQYF; cdr3_nt: TGTGCCAGCAGATCTGGACTTCACTACGAGCAGTACTTC; j_call: TRBJ2-7; d_call: -; v_call: TRBV11-1; clone_size: medium-sized
cdr3_aa: CASSIRDRDTGELFF; cdr3_nt: TGTGCCAGTAGTATCCGGGACAGGGACACCGGGGAGCTGTTTTTT; j_call: TRBJ2-2; d_call: TRBD1; v_call: TRBV19; clone_size: -
cdr3_aa: CATTGGDTGELFF; cdr3_nt: TGTGCCACCACAGGGGGTGACACCGGGGAGCTGTTTTTT; j_call: TRBJ2-2; d_call: TRBD1; v_call: TRBV15; clone_size: -
cdr3_aa: CASKGLAHQSYHNEQFF; cdr3_nt: TGCGCCAGCAAGGGACTAGCCCACCAGTCATATCACAATGAGCAGTTCTTC; j_call: TRBJ2-1; d_call: TRBD2; v_call: TRBV5-1; clone_size: -
cdr3_aa: CAAGNTRHYEQYF; cdr3_nt: TGTGCCGCTGGGAACACCCGCCACTACGAGCAGTACTTC; j_call: TRBJ2-7; d_call: -; v_call: TRBV2; clone_size: few
cdr3_aa: CASTWDSGINEQFF; cdr3_nt: TGTGCCAGCACCTGGGATAGCGGGATTAATGAGCAGTTCTTC; j_call: TRBJ2-1; d_call: TRBD2; v_call: TRBV11-1; clone_size: -
cdr3_aa: CASSPYLTDRYGYTF; cdr3_nt: TGCGCCAGCAGCCCCTACTTAACGGATAGATATGGCTACACCTTC; j_call: TRBJ1-2; d_call: -; v_call: TRBV4-1; clone_size: once
cdr3_aa: CASSQEFGTSNAYEQYF; cdr3_nt: TGCGCCAGCAGCCAAGAATTCGGGACTAGTAATGCTTACGAGCAGTACTTC; j_call: TRBJ2-7; d_call: TRBD2; v_call: TRBV4-1; clone_size: -
cdr3_aa: CSVLSGGSNQPQHF; cdr3_nt: TGCAGCGTTCTGTCGGGGGGCAGCAATCAGCCCCAGCATTTT; j_call: TRBJ1-5; d_call: -; v_call: TRBV29-1; clone_size: -
cdr3_aa: CASKGSGGPNTGELFF; cdr3_nt: TGCGCCAGCAAGGGTAGCGGGGGGCCGAACACCGGGGAGCTGTTTTTT; j_call: TRBJ2-2; d_call: TRBD2; v_call: TRBV5-1; clone_size: -
cdr3_aa: CASSPPSGQGAYEQYF; cdr3_nt: TGTGCCAGCAGCCCGCCCTCGGGACAGGGGGCGTACGAGCAGTACTTC; j_call: TRBJ2-7; d_call: TRBD1; v_call: TRBV7-6; clone_size: -
cdr3_aa: CASSLGLVYEQYF; cdr3_nt: TGTGCCAGCAGTCTGGGACTAGTGTACGAGCAGTACTTC; j_call: TRBJ2-7; d_call: TRBD2; v_call: TRBV27; clone_size: -
cdr3_aa: CASRTGWTDTQYF; cdr3_nt: TGCGCCAGCAGGACAGGGTGGACAGATACGCAGTATTTT; j_call: TRBJ2-3; d_call: TRBD1; v_call: TRBV5-1; clone_size: -
cdr3_aa: CASSPGREYGYTF; cdr3_nt: TGTGCCAGCTCACCGGGACGGGAATATGGCTACACCTTC; j_call: TRBJ1-2; d_call: -; v_call: TRBV18; clone_size: -
cdr3_aa: CASSLAGTGGYEQYF; cdr3_nt: TGTGCCAGCAGCTTGGCCGGGACAGGCGGGTACGAGCAGTACTTC; j_call: TRBJ2-7; d_call: TRBD1; v_call: TRBV5-4; clone_size: once
cdr3_aa: CASSQDLGGLGEKLFF; cdr3_nt: TGTGCCAGCAGCCAAGATCTTGGGGGACTTGGTGAAAAACTGTTTTTT; j_call: TRBJ1-4; d_call: -; v_call: TRBV4-2; clone_size: -
cdr3_aa: CASSMDRYQETQYF; cdr3_nt: TGTGCCAGCTCCATGGACCGGTACCAAGAGACCCAGTACTTC; j_call: TRBJ2-5; d_call: -; v_call: TRBV2; clone_size: -
cdr3_aa: CASSPLGGTENTGELFF; cdr3_nt: TGCGCCAGCAGCCCGCTTGGTGGGACAGAGAACACCGGGGAGCTGTTTTTT; j_call: TRBJ2-2; d_call: TRBD1; v_call: TRBV4-1; clone_size: -
cdr3_aa: CASSLFGSTDTQYF; cdr3_nt: TGTGCCAGTAGTCTATTTGGATCCACAGATACGCAGTATTTT; j_call: TRBJ2-3; d_call: -; v_call: TRBV19; clone_size: -
cdr3_aa: CASLVPLPYEQYF; cdr3_nt: TGTGCCAGCCTGGTCCCCCTTCCCTACGAGCAGTACTTC; j_call: TRBJ2-7; d_call: -; v_call: TRBV2; clone_size: -
cdr3_aa: CASSFRPGTSGSAYEQYF; cdr3_nt: TGTGCCAGCAGTTTCCGTCCCGGGACTAGCGGGAGTGCCTACGAGCAGTACTTC; j_call: TRBJ2-7; d_call: TRBD2; v_call: TRBV27; clone_size: once
cdr3_aa: CASSVLGQKDSEQYF; cdr3_nt: TGTGCCAGCAGCGTACTGGGACAGAAGGACTCCGAGCAGTACTTC; j_call: TRBJ2-7; d_call: TRBD1; v_call: TRBV5-5; clone_size: -
cdr3_aa: CASSGQGNTDTQYF; cdr3_nt: TGCGCCAGCAGTGGACAGGGTAACACAGATACGCAGTATTTT; j_call: TRBJ2-3; d_call: TRBD1; v_call: TRBV10-1; clone_size: -
cdr3_aa: CASSGQVTYEQYF; cdr3_nt: TGTGCCAGCAGTGGACAGGTTACCTACGAGCAGTACTTC; j_call: TRBJ2-7; d_call: -; v_call: TRBV2; clone_size: -
cdr3_aa: CASSLGGLGYEQYF; cdr3_nt: TGTGCCAGCAGTTTAGGGGGGCTAGGCTACGAGCAGTACTTC; j_call: TRBJ2-7; d_call: -; v_call: TRBV27; clone_size: -
cdr3_aa: CASSPKQGMVSNTEAFF; cdr3_nt: TGTGCCAGCAGCCCAAAACAGGGGATGGTTTCGAACACTGAAGCTTTCTTT; j_call: TRBJ1-1; d_call: TRBD1; v_call: TRBV7-8; clone_size: -
cdr3_aa: CASRPSGVGGQPQHF; cdr3_nt: TGTGCCAGCAGACCCTCGGGGGTAGGAGGTCAGCCCCAGCATTTT; j_call: TRBJ1-5; d_call: -; v_call: TRBV2; clone_size: -
cdr3_aa: CASSHGTGSQPQHF; cdr3_nt: TGTGCCAGCAGTCACGGGACAGGGAGCCAGCCCCAGCATTTT; j_call: TRBJ1-5; d_call: TRBD1; v_call: TRBV27; clone_size: -
cdr3_aa: CASSLNSGGLPSYEQYF; cdr3_nt: TGTGCCAGCAGTTTAAATAGCGGGGGGCTCCCCTCCTACGAGCAGTACTTC; j_call: TRBJ2-7; d_call: TRBD2; v_call: TRBV28; clone_size: -
cdr3_aa: CASSIYRGGQPQHF; cdr3_nt: TGTGCCAGTAGTATATACCGGGGAGGTCAGCCCCAGCATTTT; j_call: TRBJ1-5; d_call: -; v_call: TRBV19; clone_size: -
cdr3_aa: CASIGGPNTGELFF; cdr3_nt: TGTGCCAGCATAGGGGGGCCGAACACCGGGGAGCTGTTTTTT; j_call: TRBJ2-2; d_call: -; v_call: TRBV25-1; clone_size: -
cdr3_aa: CSVQSTDTQYF; cdr3_nt: TGCAGCGTTCAGAGCACAGATACGCAGTATTTT; j_call: TRBJ2-3; d_call: -; v_call: TRBV29-1; clone_size: -
cdr3_aa: CAIGKVEKGREQFF; cdr3_nt: TGTGCCATCGGGAAAGTGGAGAAGGGAAGGGAGCAGTTCTTC; j_call: TRBJ2-1; d_call: -; v_call: TRBV10-3; clone_size: -
cdr3_aa: CASSYSRSGKSEKLFF; cdr3_nt: TGTGCCAGCAGTTACTCGAGATCAGGGAAGAGTGAAAAACTGTTTTTT; j_call: TRBJ1-4; d_call: -; v_call: TRBV6-6; clone_size: -
cdr3_aa: CASARAGDTDTQYF; cdr3_nt: TGTGCCAGCGCGAGGGCGGGAGACACAGATACGCAGTATTTT; j_call: TRBJ2-3; d_call: -; v_call: TRBV21-1; clone_size: -
cdr3_aa: CASSLGSGGAVSYEQYF; cdr3_nt: TGTGCCAGCAGCTTAGGTAGCGGGGGGGCCGTGTCCTACGAGCAGTACTTC; j_call: TRBJ2-7; d_call: TRBD2; v_call: TRBV7-9; clone_size: -
cdr3_aa: CASSPSPGTTGNTIYF; cdr3_nt: TGTGCCAGCAGCCCGAGTCCCGGGACAACTGGAAACACCATATATTTT; j_call: TRBJ1-3; d_call: -; v_call: TRBV9; clone_size: -
cdr3_aa: CASSLGLVHSYEQYF; cdr3_nt: TGTGCCAGCTCACTGGGACTAGTACACTCCTACGAGCAGTACTTC; j_call: TRBJ2-7; d_call: TRBD2; v_call: TRBV18; clone_size: -
cdr3_aa: CASVFGVGTEAFF; cdr3_nt: TGTGCCAGCGTCTTTGGTGTTGGGACTGAAGCTTTCTTT; j_call: TRBJ1-1; d_call: -; v_call: TRBV6-1; clone_size: -
cdr3_aa: CASSIDGTNEQFF; cdr3_nt: TGTGCCAGTAGTATAGATGGGACCAATGAGCAGTTCTTC; j_call: TRBJ2-1; d_call: -; v_call: TRBV19; clone_size: -
cdr3_aa: CASSPGLAGVKKETQYF; cdr3_nt: TGTGCCAGCTCTCCGGGACTAGCGGGAGTGAAGAAAGAGACCCAGTACTTC; j_call: TRBJ2-5; d_call: TRBD2; v_call: TRBV27; clone_size: once
cdr3_aa: CALQQGVDTQYF; cdr3_nt: TGTGCCCTCCAACAGGGGGTAGATACGCAGTATTTT; j_call: TRBJ2-3; d_call: TRBD1; v_call: TRBV2; clone_size: -